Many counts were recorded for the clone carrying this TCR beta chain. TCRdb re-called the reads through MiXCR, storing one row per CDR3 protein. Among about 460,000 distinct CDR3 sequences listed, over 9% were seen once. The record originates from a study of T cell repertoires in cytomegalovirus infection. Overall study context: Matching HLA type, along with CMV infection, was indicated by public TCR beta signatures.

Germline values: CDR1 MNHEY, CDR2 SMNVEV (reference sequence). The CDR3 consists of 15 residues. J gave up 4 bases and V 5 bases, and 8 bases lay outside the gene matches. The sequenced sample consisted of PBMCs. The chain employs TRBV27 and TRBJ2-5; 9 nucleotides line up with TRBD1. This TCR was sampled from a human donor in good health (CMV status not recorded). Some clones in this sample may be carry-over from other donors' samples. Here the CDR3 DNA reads TGTGCCAGCAGTCCAGGGACAGGGACCCCAGAGACCCAGTACTTC. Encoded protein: CASSPGTGTPETQYF.